The source of this TCR beta chain is a study of cytomegalovirus exposure and HLA in healthy donors. Amplification used 60 Vbeta primers and 13 Jbeta primers. Produced via immunoSEQ multiplex PCR; TCRdb's table is partial and in-frame only. The data show 80,000 or so clones, with about two thirds seen just once and approximately 7% held by the top ten. Regarding this clone: Its antigen is as yet unknown.

The junction had 7 bases not matched to a gene; V was cut back by 0 bases and J by 3 bases. Looked up from germline, CDR1 is MRHNA and CDR2 is SNTAGT. The CDR3 has 17 amino acids. Whole-study findings and limits: The presence/absence work took it that sequencing depth was about the same across donors. Association with HLA alleles at 0.05 false discovery rate was found for 17,000 or so TCR beta sequences in a later analysis.

V usage is TRBV6-4 and J usage is TRBJ2-3; the match to TRBD2 covers 9 bases. Sequencing was carried out using PBMCs. The clonotype comes from a woman aged 45-59 years in good health and CMV-seropositive. The DNA of the CDR3 is TGTGCCAGCAGTGACTCCCTTAGCGGGGGAGGGACAGATACGCAGTATTTT. Amino acid sequence: CASSDSLSGGGTDTQYF.